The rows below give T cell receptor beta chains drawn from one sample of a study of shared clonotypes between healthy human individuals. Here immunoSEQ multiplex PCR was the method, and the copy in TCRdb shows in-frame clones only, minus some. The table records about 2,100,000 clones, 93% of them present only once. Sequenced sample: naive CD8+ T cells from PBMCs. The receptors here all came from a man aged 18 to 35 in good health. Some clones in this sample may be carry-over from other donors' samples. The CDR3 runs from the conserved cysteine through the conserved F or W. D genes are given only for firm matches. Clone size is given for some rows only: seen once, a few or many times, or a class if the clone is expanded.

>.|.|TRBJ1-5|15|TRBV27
TGTGCCAGCAGTACGACATGGGTGGGCAATCAGCCCCAGCATTTT
CASSTTWVGNQPQHF
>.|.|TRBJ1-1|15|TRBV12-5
TGTGCTAGTGGTTTGCCGGGCAAAGCGGACACTGAAGCTTTCTTT
CASGLPGKADTEAFF
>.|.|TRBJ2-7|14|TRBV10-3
TGTGCCATCAGTGGAGGCACAGGGAACTACGAGCAGTACTTC
CAISGGTGNYEQYF
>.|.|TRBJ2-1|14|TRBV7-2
TGTGCCAGCACCTTCTACGACTCATACAATGAGCAGTTCTTC
CASTFYDSYNEQFF
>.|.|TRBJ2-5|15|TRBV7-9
TGTGCCAGCAGCTCTGGGACGAACCGGGGGGAGACCCAGTACTTC
CASSSGTNRGETQYF
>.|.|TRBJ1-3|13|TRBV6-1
TGTGCCAGCAGCCAGTACTCTGGAAACACCATATATTTT
CASSQYSGNTIYF
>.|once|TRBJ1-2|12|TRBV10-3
TGTGCCATCACGGATCGGGAACAAGGCTACACCTTC
CAITDREQGYTF
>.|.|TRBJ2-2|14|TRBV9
TGTGCCAGCAGCGTAGACAGTGGGACCGGGGAGCTGTTTTTT
CASSVDSGTGELFF
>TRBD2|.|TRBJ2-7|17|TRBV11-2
TGTGCCAGCAGCTTAGCAGCGGGAGGTATACTAGCCTACGAGCAGTACTTC
CASSLAAGGILAYEQYF
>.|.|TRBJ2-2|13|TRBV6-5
TGTGCCAGCGGGCCACTGGAAACCGGGGAGCTGTTTTTT
CASGPLETGELFF
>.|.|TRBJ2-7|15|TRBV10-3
TGTGCCATCAGTGAGTCGTTCGCCAGCTCCTACGAGCAGTACTTC
CAISESFASSYEQYF
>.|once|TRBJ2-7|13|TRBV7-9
TGTGCCAGCAGCTTAGTAGGGTCCCACGAGCAGTACTTC
CASSLVGSHEQYF
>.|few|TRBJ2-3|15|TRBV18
TGTGCCAGCTCACCAGTGGGGGAGGTCACAGATACGCAGTATTTT
CASSPVGEVTDTQYF
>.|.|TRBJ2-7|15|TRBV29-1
TGCAGCGTTGAAAGGAAGGCAGGGAAACCCTACGAGCAGTACTTC
CSVERKAGKPYEQYF
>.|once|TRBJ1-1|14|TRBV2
TGTGCCAGCAGACCAAGGACAGTTAACACTGAAGCTTTCTTT
CASRPRTVNTEAFF
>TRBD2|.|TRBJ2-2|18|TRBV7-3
TGTGCCAGCAGCTTAATGGCTAGCGGGAGGCTCTACACCGGGGAGCTGTTTTTT
CASSLMASGRLYTGELFF
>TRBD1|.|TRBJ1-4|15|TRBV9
TGTGCCAGCAGCGTATTCGGGACAGGGGGGGAAAAACTGTTTTTT
CASSVFGTGGEKLFF
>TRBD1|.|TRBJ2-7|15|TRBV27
TGTGCCAGCAGTTGGGGGACAGGGGACCTCTACGAGCAGTACTTC
CASSWGTGDLYEQYF
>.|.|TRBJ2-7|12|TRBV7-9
TGTGCCAGCTCTGGAGGATCCTACGAGCAGTACTTC
CASSGGSYEQYF
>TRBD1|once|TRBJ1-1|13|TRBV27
TGTGCCAGCTCCGACAGGGCGGGCACTGAAGCTTTCTTT
CASSDRAGTEAFF
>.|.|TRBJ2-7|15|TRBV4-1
TGCGCCAGCAGCCAACCCGGGACACGGCGCGGCGAGCAGTACTTC
CASSQPGTRRGEQYF
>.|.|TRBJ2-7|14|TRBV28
TGTGCCAGCAGTTTATATCAGGGTACGTACGAGCAGTACTTC
CASSLYQGTYEQYF
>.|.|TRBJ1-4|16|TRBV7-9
TGTGCCAGCAGCCGAATATCGCGGGCAACTAATGAAAAACTGTTTTTT
CASSRISRATNEKLFF